The 9 T cell receptor beta chains below all came from one sample that was sequenced in a study of blood T cells in healthy people across ages. Next came a second PCR, run for roughly 7 to 12 cycles, which used a sample-barcoded 5' primer along with a J-beta primer mix. TCRdb called the 5' RACE reads again in MiXCR, with one record for every CDR3 protein. The repertoire includes over 500,000 distinct CDR3 sequences, around 50% of them detected once, and around an eighth sits in the top ten. The sample taken for sequencing was blood. These receptors were collected from an elderly woman in good health.

The chain uses TRBV5-1 and TRBJ2-7, with TRBD2 identical over 9 bases. Germline lookup yields CDR1 SGHRS and CDR2 YFSETQ. Trimming at V came to 1 base and at J to 7 bases, leaving 21 bases not matched to a gene. The CDR3 totals 19 residues. CDR3 DNA sequence: TGCGCCAGCAGCTTGTTTCGGGCGGGAGGGCCAGGGTCCTACAATGAGCAGTACTTC. Translating gives CASSLFRAGGPGSYNEQYF.

V gene TRBV29-1 combines with J gene TRBJ2-5; 11 positions agree with TRBD1. The germline CDR1 and CDR2 sequences are SQVTM and ANQGSEA. This CDR3 is built from 13 residues. Trimming took 4 bases from V and 11 from J; bases not matched to a gene: 9. The CDR3 loop reads CSVGGTGGNEQYF. The CDR3 DNA reads TGCAGCGTTGGCGGGACAGGGGGAAATGAGCAGTACTTC.

The rearrangement uses TRBV6-2 or TRBV6-3 and TRBJ2-3, with D uncertain. The germline V gene encodes CDR1 MNHEY and CDR2 SVGEGT. This CDR3 is 14 amino acids long. Trimming shortened V by 4 bases and J by 4 bases, and 12 bases separated the two germline ends. This chain's CDR3 is CASSLEPVADTQYF. CDR3 DNA sequence: TGTGCCAGCAGTTTGGAACCGGTGGCAGATACGCAGTATTTT.

The rearrangement joins TRBV29-1 to TRBJ2-3, with TRBD1 matching over 8 bases. Germline loops: CDR1 SQVTM, CDR2 ANQGSEA. V gave up 2 bases and J gave up 0 bases; unmatched junction bases: 10. The length of the CDR3 is 17 residues. CDR3 protein: CSVEWGRGPGSTDTQYF. In DNA, the CDR3 is TGCAGCGTTGAATGGGGCAGGGGGCCGGGGAGCACAGATACGCAGTATTTT.

This clonotype was seen many times. The V call is TRBV6-6, the J call TRBJ2-7; unclear D gene. CDR1 and CDR2 (germline): MNHNY, SVGAGI (reference sequence). The length of the CDR3 is 14 residues. V was shortened by 7 bases and J by 6 bases, with 19 bases between the two germline ends. Written as DNA, the CDR3 is TGTGCCAGCACCCTAAACCTCTTGGGGATCGAGCAGTACTTC. This encodes CASTLNLLGIEQYF.

The rearrangement uses TRBV18 and TRBJ1-5; D unresolved. Germline V gene lookup returns CDR1 KGHSH and CDR2 LQKENI. The CDR3 is made up of 14 amino acids. The V end was cut by 3 bases, the J end by 3 bases, with 9 bases between. In DNA form, the CDR3 reads TGTGCCAGCTCACCTAGTTATGACAATCAGCCCCAGCATTTT. This sequence encodes CASSPSYDNQPQHF.

This chain uses TRBV20-1 with TRBJ1-2; 8 bases align to TRBD1. V was pared by 5 bases and J by 3 bases, with 11 bases of the junction left unmatched. This CDR3 comprises 15 residues. Germline CDR1 reads DFQATT; CDR2 reads SNEGSKA (reference sequence). Written as DNA, the CDR3 is TGCAGTGCTTTGGACAGGGAGGGTCCCCACTATGGCTACACCTTC. This codes for CSALDREGPHYGYTF.

CDR3 sequence reads: CASSRQSDSYEQYF. The CDR3 nucleotides are TGTGCCAGCTCACGGCAATCGGACTCCTACGAGCAGTACTTC. V usage is TRBV18 and J usage is TRBJ2-7; no reliable D call. Germline V gives CDR1 KGHSH, CDR2 LQKENI. The CDR3 length is 14 residues. The V and J ends lost 4 bases and 0 bases respectively, with 10 bases between them.

Note on this clonotype: It may be a read error: a sequence one base away is much more abundant. The chain couples TRBV29-1 to TRBJ2-5; D unclear. In germline, CDR1 is SQVTM, CDR2 ANQGSEA. The CDR3 is 10 amino acids. DNA for the CDR3: TGCTCGTGTTCCCACAATGAGCAGTACTTC. It translates to CSCSHNEQYF.